This TCR beta chain was documented in a study of T cell repertoires in cytomegalovirus infection. Study summary: Alongside well-studied HLA-B-restricted CMV epitopes, recently identified HLA-C-restricted CMV epitopes were also used.

Germline CDR1 reads LGHDT; CDR2 reads YNNKEL (reference sequence). This CDR3 region has 14 residues. Trimming left V 1 base short and J 4 bases short, with 10 bases between. Overall study results and limits: The response measured ex vivo was dominated by TCR beta clonotypes (HLA-C-restricted and CMV-specific).

With respect to this clonotype: The antigen is not known.

Each CDR3 protein gets one entry after TCRdb re-called the reads with MiXCR. In the table there are about 480,000 distinct CDR3 sequences, around a third of which are singletons. The sequence derives from a human donor in good health (CMV status not recorded). Some clones in this sample may be carry-over from other donors' samples. The source was cultured PBMCs, collected from culture after CMV antigen stimulation. The V call is TRBV3-1, the J call TRBJ1-2; the D is unclear. The CDR3 nucleotides are TGTGCCAGCAGCCAAGGAGGAGATGTCTATGGCTACACCTTC. Protein: CASSQGGDVYGYTF.